A selection of T cell receptor beta chains follows, all from one sample in a study of shared clonotypes between healthy human individuals. Method: immunoSEQ multiplex PCR; TCRdb's copy keeps in-frame clones and lacks some. The sample records around 2,100,000 clones, less than 95% being singletons. Material for sequencing was naive CD8+ T cells sorted from blood. These receptors originate from a man younger than 35 in good health. Each CDR3 is given with its conserved first and last residue. Fields, in order: J gene, V gene, clone size, D gene, CDR3 DNA, CDR3 protein. The D gene is left open where the match is weak. Rows give clone size only sometimes, using once, few, many, or a class for an expanded clone.

TRBJ2-2 TRBV7-3 many NA TGTGCCAGCAGCCTGGGGTTTGGTTACAACGGGGAGCTGTTTTTT CASSLGFGYNGELFF
TRBJ2-1 TRBV27 NA TRBD1 TGTGCCAGCAGTCAGGACAGGGTAAATGAGCAGTTCTTC CASSQDRVNEQFF
TRBJ2-7 TRBV4-1 NA NA TGCGCCAGCAGCCAAAGAGGGGACTACGAGCAGTACTTC CASSQRGDYEQYF
TRBJ2-5 TRBV7-9 NA NA TGTGCCAGCAGCCCCCTTATCGGGGGAGGAGAGACCCAGTACTTC CASSPLIGGGETQYF
TRBJ2-2 TRBV7-7 NA TRBD2 TGTGCTAGCAGCTTGGGTCTAGCGGGAGTGACCGGGGAGCTGTTTTTT CASSLGLAGVTGELFF
TRBJ1-2 TRBV12-5 NA TRBD1 TGTGCTAGTGGTTTAGGGGTGCATGGGACAGACGACCTCTATGGCTACACCTTC CASGLGVHGTDDLYGYTF
TRBJ2-2 TRBV30 NA NA TGTGCCTGGGACAGAGCGAACACCGGGGAGCTGTTTTTT CAWDRANTGELFF
TRBJ1-2 TRBV4-3 once NA TGCGCCAGCAGCCAAGGGCAGGGGCCATATGGCTACACCTTC CASSQGQGPYGYTF
TRBJ2-1 TRBV4-3 once TRBD2 TGCGCCAGCAGCCAAGATCGGAGCGGGGTCCCTTACAATGAGCAGTTCTTC CASSQDRSGVPYNEQFF
TRBJ2-3 TRBV11-2 NA TRBD2 TGTGCCAGCAGCTTACTAGGGACTAGCGGGGCAGATACGCAGTATTTT CASSLLGTSGADTQYF
TRBJ2-2 TRBV27 NA NA TGTGCCAGCAGTTTAATGGCAGGCTTGAACACCGGGGAGCTGTTTTTT CASSLMAGLNTGELFF
TRBJ2-7 TRBV10-2 few NA TGCGCCAGCAGTGAGTCCTGGGGAAGGTACGAGCAGTACTTC CASSESWGRYEQYF
TRBJ2-1 TRBV7-8 NA TRBD2 TGTGCCAGCAGCTTAGTCGCTCTAGCGGGAATCAATGAGCAGTTCTTC CASSLVALAGINEQFF
TRBJ1-2 TRBV7-9 NA NA TGTGCCAGCAGCTTAGATTCCCCGGATTATTCTGGCTACACCTTC CASSLDSPDYSGYTF
TRBJ2-7 TRBV2 NA NA TGTGCCAGCAGTGAAGCGGCCCAGGGTAAACACGAGCAGTACTTC CASSEAAQGKHEQYF
TRBJ2-2 TRBV29-1 NA NA TGCAGCGCCTATACTGGGGACACCGGGGAGCTGTTTTTT CSAYTGDTGELFF